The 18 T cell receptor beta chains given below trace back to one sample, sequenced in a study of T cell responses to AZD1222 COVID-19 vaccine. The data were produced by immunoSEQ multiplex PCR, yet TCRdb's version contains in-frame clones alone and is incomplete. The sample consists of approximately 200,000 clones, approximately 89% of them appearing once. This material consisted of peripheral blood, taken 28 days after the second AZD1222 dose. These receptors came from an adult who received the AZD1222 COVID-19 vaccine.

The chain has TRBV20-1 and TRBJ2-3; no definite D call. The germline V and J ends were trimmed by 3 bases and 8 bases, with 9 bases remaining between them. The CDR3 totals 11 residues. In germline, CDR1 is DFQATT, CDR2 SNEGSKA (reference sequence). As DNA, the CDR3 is TGCAGTGCTAGCCCCTTGGGTACGCAGTATTTT. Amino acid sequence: CSASPLGTQYF.

In DNA, the CDR3 is TGCAGCGTCGCAAGTTGGGGCCATGAGCAGTTCTTC. This encodes CSVASWGHEQFF. The rearrangement links TRBV29-1 to TRBJ2-1; maybe TRBD1 (5 bases). V lost 6 bases and J lost 8, with 14 bases in between. CDR1 and CDR2 from the germline V gene are SQVTM and ANQGSEA. The length of the CDR3 is 12 residues.

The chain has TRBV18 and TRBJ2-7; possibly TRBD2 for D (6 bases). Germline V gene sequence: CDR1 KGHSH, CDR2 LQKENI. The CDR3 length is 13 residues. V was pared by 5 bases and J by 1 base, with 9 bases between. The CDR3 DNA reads TGTGCCAGCTCATCCGGGGGATCCTACGAGCAGTACTTC. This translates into CASSSGGSYEQYF.

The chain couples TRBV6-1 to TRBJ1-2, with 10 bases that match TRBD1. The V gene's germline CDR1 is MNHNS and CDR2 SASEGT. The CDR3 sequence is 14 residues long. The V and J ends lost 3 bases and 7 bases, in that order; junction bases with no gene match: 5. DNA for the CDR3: TGTGCCAGCAGTGAGACAGGGGGCTTTACTGGCTACACCTTC. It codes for CASSETGGFTGYTF.

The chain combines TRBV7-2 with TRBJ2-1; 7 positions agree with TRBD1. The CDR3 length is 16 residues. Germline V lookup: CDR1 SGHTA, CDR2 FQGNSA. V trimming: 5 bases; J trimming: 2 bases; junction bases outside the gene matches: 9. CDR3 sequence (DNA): TGTGCCAGCAGCCCCGCATCCGGGACAGCCTACAATGAGCAGTTCTTC. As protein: CASSPASGTAYNEQFF.

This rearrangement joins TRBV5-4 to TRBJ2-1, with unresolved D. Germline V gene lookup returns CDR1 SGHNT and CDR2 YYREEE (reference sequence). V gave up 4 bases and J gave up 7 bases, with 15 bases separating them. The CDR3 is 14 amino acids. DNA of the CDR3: TGTGCCAGCAGCAAGGACCCATTTCTAAATGAGCAGTTCTTC. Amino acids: CASSKDPFLNEQFF.

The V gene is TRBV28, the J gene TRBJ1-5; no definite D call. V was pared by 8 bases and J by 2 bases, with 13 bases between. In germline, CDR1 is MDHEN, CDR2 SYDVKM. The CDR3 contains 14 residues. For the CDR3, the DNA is TGTGCCAGCCTCGTCAAGGAGCGCAATCAGCCCCAGCATTTT. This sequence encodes CASLVKERNQPQHF.

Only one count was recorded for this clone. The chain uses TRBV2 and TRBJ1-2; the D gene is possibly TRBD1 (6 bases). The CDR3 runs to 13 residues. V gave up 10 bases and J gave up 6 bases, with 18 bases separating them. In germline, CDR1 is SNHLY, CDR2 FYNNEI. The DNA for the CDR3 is TGTGCCAAACACAGGGTGAGGACTAATGGCTACACCTTC. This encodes CAKHRVRTNGYTF.

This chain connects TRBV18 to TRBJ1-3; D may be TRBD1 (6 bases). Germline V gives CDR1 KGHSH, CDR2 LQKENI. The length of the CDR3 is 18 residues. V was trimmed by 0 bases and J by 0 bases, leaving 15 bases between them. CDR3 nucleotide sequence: TGTGCCAGCTCACCACCGGATGGGGGGGCCCCCTCTGGAAACACCATATATTTT. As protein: CASSPPDGGAPSGNTIYF.

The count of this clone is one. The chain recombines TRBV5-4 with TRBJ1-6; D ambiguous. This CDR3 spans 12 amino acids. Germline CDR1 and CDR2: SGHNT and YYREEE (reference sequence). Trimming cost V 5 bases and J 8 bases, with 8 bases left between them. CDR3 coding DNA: TGTGCCAGCAGTAGCTTGGATTCACCCCTCCACTTT. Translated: CASSSLDSPLHF.

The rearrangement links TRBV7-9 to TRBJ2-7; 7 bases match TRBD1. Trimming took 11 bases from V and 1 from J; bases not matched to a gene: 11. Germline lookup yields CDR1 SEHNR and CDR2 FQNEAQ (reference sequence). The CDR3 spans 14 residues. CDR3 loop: CAGQFTGQSYEQYF. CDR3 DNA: TGTGCCGGACAGTTTACGGGACAGTCCTACGAGCAGTACTTC. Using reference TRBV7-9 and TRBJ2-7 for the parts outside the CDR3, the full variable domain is DTGVSQNPRHKITKRGQNVTFRCDPISEHNRLYWYRQTLGQGPEFLTYFQNEAQLEKSRLLSDRFSAERPKGSFSTLEIQRTEQGDSAMYLCAGQFTGQSYEQYFGPGTRLTVT.

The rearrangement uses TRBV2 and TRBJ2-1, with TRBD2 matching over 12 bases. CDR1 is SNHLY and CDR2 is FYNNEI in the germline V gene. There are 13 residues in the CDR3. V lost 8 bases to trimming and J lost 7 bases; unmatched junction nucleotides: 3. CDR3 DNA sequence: TGTGCCAGCCGCGGACTAGCGGGGAATGAGCAGTTCTTC. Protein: CASRGLAGNEQFF.

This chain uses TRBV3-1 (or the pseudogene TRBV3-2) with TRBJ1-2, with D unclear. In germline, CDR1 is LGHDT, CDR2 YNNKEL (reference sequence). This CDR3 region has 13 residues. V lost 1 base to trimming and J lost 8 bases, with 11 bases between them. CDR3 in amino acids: CASSQAGIGGYTF. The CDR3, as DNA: TGTGCCAGCAGCCAAGCGGGGATTGGGGGCTACACCTTC.

The CDR3 sequence: CAIFEWGQGCEKLFF. For the CDR3, the DNA is TGTGCCATTTTCGAGTGGGGACAGGGATGTGAAAAACTGTTTTTT. J is TRBJ1-4 and V is TRBV19, with 9 bases that match TRBD1. The germline gives CDR1 LNHDA, CDR2 SQIVND (reference sequence). This CDR3 has 15 amino acids. The V and J ends lost 10 bases and 7 bases, in that order; junction bases with no gene match: 13. Drawing the rest from reference TRBV19 and TRBJ1-4, the complete variable domain is DGGITQSPKYLFRKEGQNVTLSCEQNLNHDAMYWYRQDPGQGLRLIYYSQIVNDFQKGDIAEGYSVSREKKESFPLTVTSAQKNPTAFYLCAIFEWGQGCEKLFFGSGTQLSVL.

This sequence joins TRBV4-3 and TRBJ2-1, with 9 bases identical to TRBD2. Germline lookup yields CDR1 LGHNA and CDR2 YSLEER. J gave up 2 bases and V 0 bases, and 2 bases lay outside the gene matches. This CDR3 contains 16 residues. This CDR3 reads CASSQDAGGPYNEQFF. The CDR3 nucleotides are TGCGCCAGCAGCCAAGATGCGGGAGGGCCCTACAATGAGCAGTTCTTC.

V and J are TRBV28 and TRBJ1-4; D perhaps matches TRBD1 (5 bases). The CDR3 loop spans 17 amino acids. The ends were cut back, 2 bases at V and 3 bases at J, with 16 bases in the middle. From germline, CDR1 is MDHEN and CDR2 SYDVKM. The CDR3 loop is CASSLPLIRVANEKLFF. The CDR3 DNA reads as TGTGCCAGCAGTTTACCCCTAATCAGGGTGGCTAATGAAAAACTGTTTTTT.

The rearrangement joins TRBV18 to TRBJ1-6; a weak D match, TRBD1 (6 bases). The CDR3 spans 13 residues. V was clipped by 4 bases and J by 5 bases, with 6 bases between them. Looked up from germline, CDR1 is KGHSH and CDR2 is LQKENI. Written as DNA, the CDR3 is TGTGCCAGCTCACGACAGGATAATTCACCCCTCCACTTT. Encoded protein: CASSRQDNSPLHF. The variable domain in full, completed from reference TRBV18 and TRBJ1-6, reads NAGVMQNPRHLVRRRGQEARLRCSPMKGHSHVYWYRQLPEEGLKFMVYLQKENIIDESGMPKERFSAEFPKEGPSILRIQQVVRGDSAAYFCASSRQDNSPLHFGNGTRLTVT.

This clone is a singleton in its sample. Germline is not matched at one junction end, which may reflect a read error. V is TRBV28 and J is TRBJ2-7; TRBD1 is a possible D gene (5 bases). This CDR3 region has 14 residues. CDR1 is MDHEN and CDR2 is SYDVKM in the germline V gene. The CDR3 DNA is TGTGCCAGCAGTTTGACAGCCCACTCCTACGGGCAGTACTTC. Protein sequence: CASSLTAHSYGQYF.